The rows below give T cell receptor beta chains drawn from one sample of a study of cytomegalovirus exposure and HLA in healthy donors. Clones were sequenced by immunoSEQ multiplex PCR, and TCRdb holds only the in-frame ones, with some missing. The table has 140,000 to 150,000 clones, around three quarters seen once; the top ten hold roughly 1.9%. Material: PBMCs. The receptors originated from a woman aged 55-69 years in good health and CMV-seropositive. Both conserved end residues are part of each CDR3. The order of the fields is D gene, CDR3 length, clone size, V gene, CDR3 protein. The D gene is left open where the match is weak. The size entry is marked missing in some rows and otherwise reads once, few, many or a size class.

d_gene: TRBD1
len: 15
abundance: -
v_gene: TRBV5-4
CDR3aa: CASTDRGHLNTEAFF

d_gene: -
len: 15
abundance: -
v_gene: TRBV7-3
CDR3aa: CASSSGRAENLEQFF

d_gene: TRBD1
len: 14
abundance: -
v_gene: TRBV28
CDR3aa: CASSLGDRGRELFF

d_gene: -
len: 15
abundance: -
v_gene: TRBV15
CDR3aa: CATSPRTEYTGELFF

d_gene: TRBD1
len: 15
abundance: -
v_gene: TRBV5-6
CDR3aa: CASSLAGQGTDTQYF

d_gene: -
len: 12
abundance: -
v_gene: TRBV6-6
CDR3aa: CASSYTSGEQYF

d_gene: TRBD1
len: 14
abundance: -
v_gene: TRBV28
CDR3aa: CASKGAVRGGGYTF

d_gene: TRBD1
len: 16
abundance: -
v_gene: TRBV7-8
CDR3aa: CASSSKRTGLDYGYTF

d_gene: -
len: 13
abundance: -
v_gene: TRBV28
CDR3aa: CASGRVRETEAFF

d_gene: -
len: 13
abundance: -
v_gene: TRBV19
CDR3aa: CTELQGLGTEAFF

d_gene: TRBD1
len: 12
abundance: few
v_gene: TRBV7-3
CDR3aa: CASSPGQGAAFF

d_gene: TRBD1
len: 15
abundance: -
v_gene: TRBV19
CDR3aa: CASSIRQGGNQPQHF

d_gene: TRBD1
len: 15
abundance: -
v_gene: TRBV19
CDR3aa: CASSTPGGNFYGYTF

d_gene: TRBD2
len: 15
abundance: -
v_gene: TRBV9
CDR3aa: CASSRRGGWTDTQYF

d_gene: -
len: 14
abundance: -
v_gene: TRBV7-7
CDR3aa: CASSSLSGANVLTF

d_gene: TRBD2
len: 16
abundance: -
v_gene: TRBV14
CDR3aa: CASSQVPSGRAGELFF

d_gene: -
len: 11
abundance: -
v_gene: TRBV25-1
CDR3aa: CASSENMGYTF

d_gene: -
len: 15
abundance: -
v_gene: TRBV19
CDR3aa: CASMFGGDGRTEAFF

d_gene: -
len: 15
abundance: -
v_gene: TRBV5-1
CDR3aa: CASSLVGGDTGELFF

d_gene: -
len: 13
abundance: -
v_gene: TRBV2
CDR3aa: CASSGPGRNEQFF

d_gene: TRBD1
len: 13
abundance: -
v_gene: TRBV5-1
CDR3aa: CASSQTGNYGYTF

d_gene: TRBD1
len: 14
abundance: -
v_gene: TRBV25-1
CDR3aa: CASSEGQGASGYTF

d_gene: TRBD1
len: 14
abundance: -
v_gene: TRBV29-1
CDR3aa: CSVGGGQGNQPQHF

d_gene: -
len: 15
abundance: -
v_gene: TRBV6-5
CDR3aa: CASSYSSSTNEKLFF

d_gene: -
len: 14
abundance: once
v_gene: TRBV10-3
CDR3aa: CAISDPGRGYGYTF

d_gene: -
len: 13
abundance: -
v_gene: TRBV9
CDR3aa: CASSLTGEGGYTF

d_gene: TRBD2
len: 16
abundance: few
v_gene: TRBV6-5
CDR3aa: CASSYSRASGYNEQFF

d_gene: -
len: 12
abundance: few
v_gene: TRBV18
CDR3aa: CASSPMNTEAFF

d_gene: TRBD1
len: 15
abundance: -
v_gene: TRBV5-4
CDR3aa: CASSWGQGNTGELFF

d_gene: -
len: 15
abundance: few
v_gene: TRBV4-1
CDR3aa: CASSQVPGGAYEQYF

d_gene: TRBD1
len: 17
abundance: -
v_gene: TRBV5-8
CDR3aa: CASSTGQGLALNTEAFF

d_gene: -
len: 13
abundance: -
v_gene: TRBV6-5
CDR3aa: CASIGRGTDTQYF

d_gene: -
len: 13
abundance: once
v_gene: TRBV13
CDR3aa: CASSLGGYSEAFF

d_gene: -
len: 16
abundance: -
v_gene: TRBV9
CDR3aa: CASSVGRARGANVLTF

d_gene: -
len: 14
abundance: -
v_gene: TRBV28
CDR3aa: CASIKAGRHTEAFF

d_gene: -
len: 15
abundance: few
v_gene: TRBV28
CDR3aa: CASSSSQGRNTEAFF

d_gene: -
len: 14
abundance: -
v_gene: TRBV6-5
CDR3aa: CASSYARTNYGYTF

d_gene: TRBD2
len: 17
abundance: -
v_gene: TRBV15
CDR3aa: CATSRAGTSGAPYEQYF

d_gene: -
len: 15
abundance: few
v_gene: TRBV10-3
CDR3aa: CAISERTRGGTEAFF

d_gene: -
len: 12
abundance: -
v_gene: TRBV5-4
CDR3aa: CASSSTKETQYF

d_gene: -
len: 15
abundance: -
v_gene: TRBV4-1
CDR3aa: CASSQARTHDYGYTF

d_gene: -
len: 13
abundance: -
v_gene: TRBV7-9
CDR3aa: CASSVYRDQPQHF

d_gene: TRBD1
len: 17
abundance: -
v_gene: TRBV27
CDR3aa: CASGPKTAGGNVQPQHF

d_gene: -
len: 13
abundance: -
v_gene: TRBV11-2
CDR3aa: CASSLGSYNEQFF

d_gene: TRBD1
len: 17
abundance: -
v_gene: TRBV10-3
CDR3aa: CAISEHTGGTPNEKLFF

d_gene: -
len: 13
abundance: -
v_gene: TRBV19
CDR3aa: CASSISMNTEAFF

d_gene: TRBD1
len: 15
abundance: -
v_gene: TRBV5-1
CDR3aa: CASRPGTGDVYGYTF

d_gene: -
len: 13
abundance: -
v_gene: TRBV29-1
CDR3aa: CSAPGGSTDTQYF

d_gene: -
len: 15
abundance: once
v_gene: TRBV11-2
CDR3aa: CASSPGERGGQPQHF

d_gene: -
len: 16
abundance: few
v_gene: TRBV4-2
CDR3aa: CASSQSLLAGANVLTF

d_gene: -
len: 13
abundance: few
v_gene: TRBV5-1
CDR3aa: CASSLGGGTEAFF

d_gene: -
len: 18
abundance: once
v_gene: TRBV5-1
CDR3aa: CASRLQSTSLSSYNEQFF

d_gene: TRBD1
len: 15
abundance: -
v_gene: TRBV11-2
CDR3aa: CASSLVTGQAGELFF

d_gene: -
len: 12
abundance: -
v_gene: TRBV25-1
CDR3aa: CASVRGWTEAFF

d_gene: -
len: 15
abundance: -
v_gene: TRBV6-1
CDR3aa: CASSRGPSSPSGYTF

d_gene: TRBD2
len: 17
abundance: -
v_gene: TRBV4-2
CDR3aa: CASSQEGTSGIFYEQYF

d_gene: -
len: 14
abundance: -
v_gene: TRBV5-1
CDR3aa: CASSFGGKSYGYTF